These 27 T cell receptor beta chains originate from one sample sequenced in a study of blood T cell repertoires in COVID-19. TCRdb's table, derived via immunoSEQ multiplex PCR, lists solely in-frame clones and lacks some. This table holds 160,000 or so clones, around 81% found once. The sequenced material came from peripheral blood. These receptors originate from a man in his sixties with active or convalescent COVID-19.

This chain joins TRBV2 and TRBJ2-7; a weak D match, TRBD1 (5 bases). Germline CDR1 is SNHLY and CDR2 is FYNNEI. The CDR3 has 15 residues. Trimming took 1 base from V and 2 from J, leaving 12 bases between them. Here the CDR3 reads CASSEGQKKTYEQYF. CDR3 in DNA: TGTGCCAGCAGTGAAGGACAGAAAAAAACCTACGAGCAGTACTTC.

This chain joins TRBV5-4 and TRBJ1-2; D remains unclear. This CDR3 contains 15 residues. Trimming removed 3 bases at V and 4 bases at J, with 16 bases between. Germline V gene data show CDR1 as SGHNT and CDR2 as YYREEE (reference sequence). Here the CDR3 DNA reads TGTGCCAGCAGCTCCGACACGGGGTCTCTCTATGGCTACACCTTC. It encodes CASSSDTGSLYGYTF.

The chain combines TRBV5-8 with TRBJ1-1; D gene unclear. The V end lost 0 bases, the J end lost 1 base, and 13 bases lay between the germline ends. CDR1 is SGHTS, CDR2 YDEGEE, per germline. The CDR3 runs 16 residues. The chain's CDR3 is CASSLELARPNTEAFF. The CDR3, as DNA: TGTGCCAGCAGCTTGGAGTTGGCCAGGCCGAACACTGAAGCTTTCTTT.

Here the CDR3 reads CASSLAGRGTDTQYF. CDR3 in DNA: TGTGCCAGCAGCTTGGCAGGGCGGGGGACAGATACGCAGTATTTT. The chain joins TRBV5-5 to TRBJ2-3, with 7 nucleotides matching TRBD2. CDR3 size: 15 residues. CDR1 is SGHKS, CDR2 YYEKEE, per germline (reference sequence). The ends lost 0 bases at V and 3 bases at J; junction bases unmatched: 4.

There are a few counts of this clone. The V call is TRBV4-2, the J call TRBJ2-1; 8 bases match TRBD2. The CDR3 spans 17 residues. The germline V gene has CDR1 LGHNA and CDR2 YNFKEQ. After removal of 4 bases from V and 5 bases from J, the junction contained 13 bases not matched to a gene. CDR3 protein: CASSPDEAGGGHNEQFF. CDR3 DNA sequence: TGTGCCAGCAGCCCCGATGAGGCGGGAGGCGGGCACAATGAGCAGTTCTTC.

CDR3 DNA: TGTGCCACCAGCACCGGGACTAGCGGGAGCCGTTTCGGCAATGAGCAGTTCTTC. Protein product: CATSTGTSGSRFGNEQFF. The chain is built from TRBV15 and TRBJ2-1; 14 nucleotides align to TRBD2. With 4 bases clipped from V and 6 bases from J, the junction kept 11 bases outside the gene matches. This CDR3 region has 18 residues. Per the germline V gene, CDR1 is LNHNV and CDR2 is YYDKDF (reference sequence).

This clone was observed a handful of times. The rearrangement links TRBV19 to TRBJ1-5, with 8 bases identical to TRBD1. CDR3 size: 16 residues. V lost 1 base to trimming and J lost 2 bases; unmatched junction nucleotides: 4. The V gene's germline CDR1 is LNHDA and CDR2 SQIVND (reference sequence). In nucleotides, the CDR3 is TGTGCCAGTAGTATAGCAGTGACAGGGGGCAATCAGCCCCAGCATTTT. As protein: CASSIAVTGGNQPQHF.

The chain uses TRBV29-1 and TRBJ1-2; weak D call: TRBD1 (6 bases). Per the germline V gene, CDR1 is SQVTM and CDR2 is ANQGSEA. Trimming removed 4 bases at V and 2 bases at J, with 14 bases between. This CDR3 region has 14 residues. The CDR3 sequence: CSVGTQGTNYGYTF. In nucleotides, the CDR3 is TGCAGCGTTGGGACACAGGGAACCAACTATGGCTACACCTTC.

This clone was seen only once. The chain couples TRBV29-1 to TRBJ2-3; TRBD2 is a possible D gene (6 bases). Trimming took off 4 bases at V and 7 bases at J, with 12 bases between the two ends. Germline V gene sequence: CDR1 SQVTM, CDR2 ANQGSEA. The CDR3 has 12 amino acids. The CDR3 bases are TGCAGCGTTGGCGGGGCCGGGAATACGCAGTATTTT. Its protein product is CSVGGAGNTQYF.

The CDR3 region is CASSQEGQGSSYEQYF. CDR3 sequence (DNA): TGTGCCAGTAGTCAAGAGGGACAGGGTAGCTCCTACGAGCAGTACTTC. This chain uses TRBV19 with TRBJ2-7, with 9 nucleotides matching TRBD1. The CDR3 loop spans 16 amino acids. In germline, CDR1 is LNHDA, CDR2 SQIVND (reference sequence). With V trimmed by 5 bases and J by 0 bases, 8 bases remained unmatched.

There are a few counts of this clone. The rearrangement joins TRBV20-1 to TRBJ1-1; D perhaps matches TRBD1 (6 bases). The CDR3 length is 10 residues. V lost 6 bases to trimming and J lost 9 bases, with 11 bases between them. The V gene's germline CDR1 is DFQATT and CDR2 SNEGSKA (reference sequence). CDR3 loop: CSATGPQAFF. For the CDR3, the DNA is TGCAGTGCCACAGGGCCCCAAGCTTTCTTT.

The gene calls are TRBV29-1 and TRBJ2-5, with 12 positions matching TRBD2. This CDR3 spans 16 amino acids. Germline CDR1 is SQVTM and CDR2 is ANQGSEA. Unmatched junction bases numbered 11, after V lost 4 bases and J lost 5 bases. The CDR3 reads CSVGLAGAKPGETQYF. The CDR3 region has the DNA TGCAGCGTTGGACTAGCGGGAGCGAAACCCGGGGAGACCCAGTACTTC. Full variable domain (outside the CDR3, taken from reference TRBV29-1 and TRBJ2-5): SAVISQKPSRDICQRGTSLTIQCQVDSQVTMMFWYRQQPGQSLTLIATANQGSEATYESGFVIDKFPISRPNLTFSTLTVSNMSPEDSSIYLCSVGLAGAKPGETQYFGPGTRLLVL.

The chain couples TRBV5-5 to TRBJ2-7, with TRBD1 matching 10 bases. The CDR3 has 18 amino acids. The junction had 15 bases not matched to a gene; V was cut back by 2 bases and J by 4 bases. Germline CDR1 and CDR2: SGHKS and YYEKEE (reference sequence). CDR3 protein: CASSLAGLRDRGLYEQYF. The CDR3 bases are TGTGCCAGCAGCTTAGCTGGTCTCCGGGACAGGGGCTTGTACGAGCAGTACTTC.

This clone occurred a few times. The rearrangement links TRBV2 to TRBJ1-1, with 7 bases that match TRBD1. With 8 bases clipped from V and 11 bases from J, the junction kept 17 bases outside the gene matches. Germline-derived CDR1 and CDR2 are SNHLY and FYNNEI. There are 14 residues in the CDR3. The CDR3 nucleotides are TGTGCCAGCGGAGGAAGAGGAGGGGGCGCCGGGGCTTTCTTT. Protein: CASGGRGGGAGAFF.

CDR3 DNA sequence: TGTGCCAGCAGCTATGGACAGGGGGCTCCTGAGACCCAGTACTTC. Its translation is CASSYGQGAPETQYF. The chain couples TRBV7-9 to TRBJ2-5; 11 bases line up with TRBD1. Germline values: CDR1 SEHNR, CDR2 FQNEAQ (reference sequence). The CDR3 runs to 15 residues. V lost 4 bases, J lost 5 bases, and 6 bases stayed unmatched.

As DNA, the CDR3 is TGTGCCAGCAGCTTGGCGTTCACTGAAGCTTTCTTT. Translated, it gives CASSLAFTEAFF. The chain joins TRBV5-5 to TRBJ1-1, with no clear D. Germline loops: CDR1 SGHKS, CDR2 YYEKEE (reference sequence). Trimming pared 0 bases from V and 4 bases from J, leaving 4 bases between. The CDR3 runs 12 residues. The full variable domain, its missing parts supplied by reference TRBV5-5 and TRBJ1-1, is DAGVTQSPTHLIKTRGQQVTLRCSPISGHKSVSWYQQVLGQGPQFIFQYYEKEERGRGNFPDRFSARQFPNYSSELNVNALLLGDSALYLCASSLAFTEAFFGQGTRLTVV.

This clone was seen just once. The J gene is TRBJ1-2, the V gene TRBV9, with D perhaps TRBD1 (6 bases). The V end lost 2 bases, the J end lost 8 bases, and 25 bases lay between the germline ends. Germline CDR1 and CDR2: SGDLS and YYNGEE. This CDR3 is built from 17 residues. In DNA, the CDR3 is TGTGCCAGCAGCGTGGCAGGGGCAACGTTAACGACTGGCGGCTACACCTTC. Translation: CASSVAGATLTTGGYTF.

This rearrangement joins TRBV19 to TRBJ2-3; 7 bases agree with TRBD2. Germline-derived CDR1 and CDR2 are LNHDA and SQIVND (reference sequence). Trimming cost V 5 bases and J 2 bases; bases outside gene matches: 10. The CDR3 loop spans 16 amino acids. CDR3 sequence reads: CASSPTSVKVTDTQYF. The DNA of the CDR3 is TGTGCCAGTAGTCCAACTAGCGTTAAGGTCACAGATACGCAGTATTTT.

The gene calls are TRBV7-2 and TRBJ2-1; 10 nucleotides match TRBD1. This CDR3 region has 16 residues. The germline gives CDR1 SGHTA, CDR2 FQGNSA. The V segment lost 5 bases and the J segment 4 bases; nucleotides outside the gene matches: 8. The CDR3 sequence: CASSHPRGQGYNEQFF. The CDR3 DNA follows: TGTGCCAGCAGCCACCCCCGGGGACAGGGGTACAATGAGCAGTTCTTC. The full variable domain, rest sourced from reference TRBV7-2 and TRBJ2-1, is GAGVSQSPSNKVTEKGKDVELRCDPISGHTALYWYRQSLGQGLEFLIYFQGNSAPDKSGLPSDRFSAERTGGSVSTLTIQRTQQEDSAVYLCASSHPRGQGYNEQFFGPGTRLTVL.

This clone occurred a few times. The chain uses TRBV27 and TRBJ1-1; perhaps TRBD1 as D (6 bases). V gave up 1 base and J gave up 5 bases, with 20 bases separating them. CDR3 length equals 17 residues. In germline, CDR1 is MNHEY, CDR2 SMNVEV (reference sequence). The CDR3, as DNA: TGTGCCAGCAGTTTATATTGGGGGGACACGGGAGGGACTGAAGCTTTCTTT. Translated: CASSLYWGDTGGTEAFF.

The chain links TRBV4-1 to TRBJ1-3; D remains unclear. Germline CDR1 and CDR2: MGHRA and YSYEKL. The germline V and J ends were trimmed by 2 bases and 0 bases, with 14 bases remaining between them. The CDR3 has 17 residues. The CDR3 coding sequence is TGCGCCAGCAGCCAACTTCCAGGAACCCTCTCTGGAAACACCATATATTTT. It codes for CASSQLPGTLSGNTIYF.

The chain links TRBV6-5 to TRBJ1-4, with D possibly TRBD1 on 5 matching bases. The CDR3 is made up of 14 amino acids. The germline V gene has CDR1 MNHEY and CDR2 SVGAGI. Trimming removed 9 bases at V and 6 bases at J, with 17 bases between. The CDR3 loop reads CASNLKGIDEKLFF. CDR3 nucleotide sequence: TGTGCCAGTAACCTGAAGGGGATAGATGAAAAACTGTTTTTT.

The rearrangement uses TRBV6-5 and TRBJ1-5, with TRBD1 as a possible D gene (5 bases). This CDR3 has 15 amino acids. Between the trimmed V and J ends, which lost 5 bases and 2 bases, there was a span of 13 bases. From germline, CDR1 is MNHEY and CDR2 SVGAGI. The CDR3 nucleotides read TGTGCCAGCAGTATACTAATACAGGGCAATCAGCCCCAGCATTTT. This gives the protein CASSILIQGNQPQHF.

This chain links TRBV5-4 with TRBJ1-2; D is uncertain. There are 14 residues in the CDR3. The ends were cut back, 2 bases at V and 1 base at J, with 9 bases in the middle. The V gene's germline CDR1 is SGHNT and CDR2 YYREEE (reference sequence). The CDR3: CASSLGGFNYGYTF. The CDR3 nucleotides are TGTGCCAGCAGCTTAGGAGGGTTTAACTATGGCTACACCTTC.

The gene calls are TRBV5-4 and TRBJ2-7; 8 bases match TRBD1. Per the germline V gene, CDR1 is SGHNT and CDR2 is YYREEE (reference sequence). CDR3 length: 13 residues. After removal of 4 bases from V and 5 bases from J, the junction contained 5 bases not matched to a gene. CDR3: CASSQDRANEQYF. Written as DNA, the CDR3 is TGTGCCAGCAGCCAGGACAGGGCTAACGAGCAGTACTTC. Full variable domain (missing parts from reference TRBV5-4 and TRBJ2-7): ETGVTQSPTHLIKTRGQQVTLRCSSQSGHNTVSWYQQALGQGPQFIFQYYREEENGRGNFPPRFSGLQFPNYSSELNVNALELDDSALYLCASSQDRANEQYFGPGTRLTVT.

V usage is TRBV29-1 and J usage is TRBJ1-1, with 7 bases that match TRBD1. Germline CDR1 SQVTM, CDR2 ANQGSEA. This CDR3 is built from 12 residues. V gave up 6 bases and J gave up 1 base; unmatched junction bases: 2. CDR3 sequence (DNA): TGCAGCGTGACAGGGCAGAACACTGAAGCTTTCTTT. As protein: CSVTGQNTEAFF. Looking up the rest from reference TRBV29-1 and TRBJ1-1 gives the full variable domain: SAVISQKPSRDICQRGTSLTIQCQVDSQVTMMFWYRQQPGQSLTLIATANQGSEATYESGFVIDKFPISRPNLTFSTLTVSNMSPEDSSIYLCSVTGQNTEAFFGQGTRLTVV.

This chain links TRBV6-2 or TRBV6-3 with TRBJ2-7; 9 nucleotides agree with TRBD2. The CDR3 has 13 residues. Trimming at V came to 6 bases and at J to 3 bases, leaving 3 bases not matched to a gene. Per germline, CDR1 MNHEY and CDR2 SVGEGT. CDR3: CASSFSGSYEQYF. The CDR3 DNA reads as TGTGCCAGCAGCTTTAGCGGGAGCTACGAGCAGTACTTC.